The source of this T cell receptor (beta chain) is a study of T cells after yellow fever vaccination. TCRdb re-called the 5' RACE reads through MiXCR, storing one row per CDR3 protein. The sample gives around 350,000 distinct CDR3 sequences, over 5% of which show up once; 15% is in the top ten. There are 15 residues in the CDR3. Germline CDR1 reads DFQATT; CDR2 reads SNEGSKA (reference sequence). The V and J ends lost 6 bases and 6 bases, in that order; junction bases with no gene match: 17. Overall study findings and caveats: Though weaker, the secondary response peaked faster, on day 5 versus 15.

This clonotype came up many times. The antigen is not known. This specimen consisted of PBMCs, obtained 5 days after the yellow fever booster vaccination. This clonotype was sampled from a man in his thirties or forties who received the YFV17D yellow fever vaccine. The V call is TRBV20-1, the J call TRBJ2-7; 7 nucleotides agree with TRBD2. The CDR3 spells CSALRGGSDGGEQYF. CDR3 DNA sequence: TGCAGTGCCCTAAGGGGCGGGAGTGATGGAGGCGAGCAGTACTTC.